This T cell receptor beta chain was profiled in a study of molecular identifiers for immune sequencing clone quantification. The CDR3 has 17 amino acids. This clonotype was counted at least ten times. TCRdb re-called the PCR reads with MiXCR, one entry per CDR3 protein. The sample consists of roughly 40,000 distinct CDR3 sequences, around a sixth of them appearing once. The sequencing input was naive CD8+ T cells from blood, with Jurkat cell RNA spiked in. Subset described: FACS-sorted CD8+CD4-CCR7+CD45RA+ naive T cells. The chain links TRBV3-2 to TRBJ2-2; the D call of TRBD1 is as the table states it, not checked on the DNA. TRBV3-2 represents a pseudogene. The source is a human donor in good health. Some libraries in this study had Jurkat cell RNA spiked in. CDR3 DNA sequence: TGTGCCAGCAGCCAAGTGTCGGGGACAGTGTACACCGGGGAGCTGTTTTTT. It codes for CASSQVSGTVYTGELFF.